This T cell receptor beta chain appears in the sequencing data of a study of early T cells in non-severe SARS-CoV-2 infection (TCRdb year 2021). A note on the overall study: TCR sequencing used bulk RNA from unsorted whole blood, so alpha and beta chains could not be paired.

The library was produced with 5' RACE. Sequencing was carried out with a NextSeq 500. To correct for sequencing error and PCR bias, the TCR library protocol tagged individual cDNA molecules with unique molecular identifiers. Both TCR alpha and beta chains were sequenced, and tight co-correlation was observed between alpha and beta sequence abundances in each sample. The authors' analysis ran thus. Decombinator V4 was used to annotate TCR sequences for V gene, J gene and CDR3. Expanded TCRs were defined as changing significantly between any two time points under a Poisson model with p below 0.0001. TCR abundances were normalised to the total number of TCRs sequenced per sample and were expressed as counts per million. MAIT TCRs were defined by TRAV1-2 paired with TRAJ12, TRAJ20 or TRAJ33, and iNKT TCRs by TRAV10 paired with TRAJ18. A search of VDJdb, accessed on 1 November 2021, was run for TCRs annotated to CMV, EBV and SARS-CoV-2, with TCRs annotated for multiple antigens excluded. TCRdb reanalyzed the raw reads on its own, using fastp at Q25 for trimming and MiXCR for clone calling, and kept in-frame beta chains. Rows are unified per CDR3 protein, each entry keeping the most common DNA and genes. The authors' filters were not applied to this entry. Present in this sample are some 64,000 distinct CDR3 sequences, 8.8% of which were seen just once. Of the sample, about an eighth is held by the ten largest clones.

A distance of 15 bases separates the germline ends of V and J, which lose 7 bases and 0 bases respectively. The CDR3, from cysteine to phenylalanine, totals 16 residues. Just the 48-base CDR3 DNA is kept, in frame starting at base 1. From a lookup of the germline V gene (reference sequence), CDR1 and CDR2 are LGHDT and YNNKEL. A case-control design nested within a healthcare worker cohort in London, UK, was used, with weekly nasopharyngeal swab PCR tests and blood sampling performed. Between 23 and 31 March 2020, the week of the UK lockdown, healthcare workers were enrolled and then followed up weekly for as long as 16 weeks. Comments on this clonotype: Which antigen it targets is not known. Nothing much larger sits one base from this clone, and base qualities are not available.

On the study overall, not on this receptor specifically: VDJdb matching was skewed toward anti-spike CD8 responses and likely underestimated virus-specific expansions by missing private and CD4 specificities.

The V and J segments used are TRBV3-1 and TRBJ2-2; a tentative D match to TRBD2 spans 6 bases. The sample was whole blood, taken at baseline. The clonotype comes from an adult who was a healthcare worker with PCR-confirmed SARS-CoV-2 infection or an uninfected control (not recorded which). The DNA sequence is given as TGTGCCAGCACAAAAGGGGCGGGATCGAACACCGGGGAGCTGTTTTTT. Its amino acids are CASTKGAGSNTGELFF. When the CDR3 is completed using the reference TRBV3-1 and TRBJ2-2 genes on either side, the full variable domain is DTAVSQTPKYLVTQMGNDKSIKCEQNLGHDTMYWYKQDSKKFLKIMFSYNNKELIINETVPNRFSPKSPDKAHLNLHINSLELGDSAVYFCASTKGAGSNTGELFFGEGSRLTVL.